This paragraph reports one T cell receptor (beta chain). Antigen specificity is unknown. Germline loops: CDR1 MGHRA, CDR2 YSYEKL. Trimming took 0 bases from V and 8 from J, leaving 16 bases between them. CDR3 length: 15 amino acids. TCRdb reprocessed the 5' RACE reads with MiXCR, giving one entry per CDR3 protein. The sample lists 400,000 or so distinct CDR3 sequences, around 9% occurring once. This entry belongs to a study of identical twins. Study-wide results and caveats: Not following the same donors, the study drew its conclusions from cross-sectional statistical analysis. Twin pairs' shared out-of-frame alpha sequences were enriched in low generation probability.

The source material was naive T cells sorted from blood. This rearrangement joins TRBV4-1 to TRBJ1-1; possibly TRBD1 for D (5 bases). The clonotype was recovered from a woman aged 45-65 years in good health. The DNA for the CDR3 is TGCGCCAGCAGCCAAGATAATGGCAGGGTGAGGGAAGCTTTCTTT. Translated: CASSQDNGRVREAFF.